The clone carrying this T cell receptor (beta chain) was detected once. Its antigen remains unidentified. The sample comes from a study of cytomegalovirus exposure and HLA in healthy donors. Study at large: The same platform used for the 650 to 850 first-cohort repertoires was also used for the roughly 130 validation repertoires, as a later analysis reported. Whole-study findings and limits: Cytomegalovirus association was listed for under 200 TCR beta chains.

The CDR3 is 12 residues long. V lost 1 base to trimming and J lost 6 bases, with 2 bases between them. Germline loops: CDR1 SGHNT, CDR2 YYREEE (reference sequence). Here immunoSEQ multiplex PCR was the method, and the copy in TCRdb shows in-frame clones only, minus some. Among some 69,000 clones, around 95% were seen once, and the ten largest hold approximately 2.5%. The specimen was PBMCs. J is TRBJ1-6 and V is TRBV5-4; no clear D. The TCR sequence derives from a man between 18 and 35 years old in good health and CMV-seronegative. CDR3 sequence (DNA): TGTGCCAGCAGCTTGCGTAATTCACCCCTCCACTTT. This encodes CASSLRNSPLHF.